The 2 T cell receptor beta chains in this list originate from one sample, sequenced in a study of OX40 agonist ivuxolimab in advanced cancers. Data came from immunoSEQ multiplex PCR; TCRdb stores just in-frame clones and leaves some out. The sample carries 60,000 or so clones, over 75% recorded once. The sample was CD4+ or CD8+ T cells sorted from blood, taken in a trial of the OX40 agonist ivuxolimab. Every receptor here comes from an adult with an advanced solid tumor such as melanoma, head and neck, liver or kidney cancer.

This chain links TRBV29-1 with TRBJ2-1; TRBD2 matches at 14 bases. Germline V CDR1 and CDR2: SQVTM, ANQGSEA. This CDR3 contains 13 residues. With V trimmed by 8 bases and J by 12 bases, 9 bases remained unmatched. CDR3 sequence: CSLGLAGAQSQFF. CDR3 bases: TGCAGCCTGGGACTAGCGGGAGCACAATCGCAGTTCTTC.

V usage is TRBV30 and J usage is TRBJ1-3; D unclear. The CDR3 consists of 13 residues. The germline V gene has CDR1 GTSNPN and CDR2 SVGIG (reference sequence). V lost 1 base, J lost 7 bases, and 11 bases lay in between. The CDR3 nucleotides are TGTGCCTGGAGTGGAGGACCTTGGAACACCATATATTTT. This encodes CAWSGGPWNTIYF.